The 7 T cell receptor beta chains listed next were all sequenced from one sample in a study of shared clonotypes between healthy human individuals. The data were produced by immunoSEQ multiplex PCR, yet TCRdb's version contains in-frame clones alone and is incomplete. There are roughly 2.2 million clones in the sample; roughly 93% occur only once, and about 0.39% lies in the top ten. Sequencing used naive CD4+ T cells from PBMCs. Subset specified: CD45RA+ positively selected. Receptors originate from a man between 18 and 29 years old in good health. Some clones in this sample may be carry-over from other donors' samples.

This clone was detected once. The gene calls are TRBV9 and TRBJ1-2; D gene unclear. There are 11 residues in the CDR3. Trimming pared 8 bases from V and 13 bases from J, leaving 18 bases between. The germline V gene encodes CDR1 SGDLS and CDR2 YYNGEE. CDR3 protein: CASPVGRRFTF. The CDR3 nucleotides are TGTGCCAGTCCTGTGGGTAGACGATTCACCTTC.

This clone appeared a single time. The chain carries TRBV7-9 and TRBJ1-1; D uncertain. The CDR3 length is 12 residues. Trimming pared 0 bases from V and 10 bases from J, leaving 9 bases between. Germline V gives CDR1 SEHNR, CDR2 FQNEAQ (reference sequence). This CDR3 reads CASSLAPPRAFF. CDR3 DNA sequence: TGTGCCAGCAGCTTAGCTCCCCCCCGAGCTTTCTTT. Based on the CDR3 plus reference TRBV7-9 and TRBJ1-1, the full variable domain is DTGVSQNPRHKITKRGQNVTFRCDPISEHNRLYWYRQTLGQGPEFLTYFQNEAQLEKSRLLSDRFSAERPKGSFSTLEIQRTEQGDSAMYLCASSLAPPRAFFGQGTRLTVV.

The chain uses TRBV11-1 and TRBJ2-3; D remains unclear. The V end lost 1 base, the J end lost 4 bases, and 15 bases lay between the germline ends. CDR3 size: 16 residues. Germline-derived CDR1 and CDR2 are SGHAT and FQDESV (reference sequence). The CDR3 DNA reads TGTGCCAGCAGCTTAGGAAAAGGAGTTTTCCCAGATACGCAGTATTTT. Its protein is CASSLGKGVFPDTQYF.

CDR3 bases: TGTGCCAGCAGCTTATCTGCGGGGGCGTACCAAGAGACCCAGTACTTC. Residues: CASSLSAGAYQETQYF. The chain employs TRBV7-3 and TRBJ2-5; maybe TRBD2 (7 bases). There are 16 residues in the CDR3. Between the trimmed V and J ends, which lost 2 bases and 0 bases, there was a span of 13 bases. CDR1 and CDR2 from the germline V gene are SGHTA and FQGTGA.

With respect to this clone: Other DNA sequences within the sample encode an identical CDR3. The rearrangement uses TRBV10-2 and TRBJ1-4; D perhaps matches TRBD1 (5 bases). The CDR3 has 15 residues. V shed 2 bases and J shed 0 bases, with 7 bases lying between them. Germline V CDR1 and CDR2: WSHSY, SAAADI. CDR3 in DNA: TGCGCCAGCAGTGAGCTAGGGGCAACTAATGAAAAACTGTTTTTT. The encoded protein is CASSELGATNEKLFF.

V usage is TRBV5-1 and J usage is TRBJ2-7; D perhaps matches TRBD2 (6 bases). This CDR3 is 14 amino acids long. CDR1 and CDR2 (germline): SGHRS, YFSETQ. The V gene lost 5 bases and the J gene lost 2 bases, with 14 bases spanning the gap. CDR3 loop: CASREGGGTYEQYF. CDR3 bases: TGCGCCAGCAGGGAGGGAGGAGGGACCTACGAGCAGTACTTC. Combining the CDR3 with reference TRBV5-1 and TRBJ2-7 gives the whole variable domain KAGVTQTPRYLIKTRGQQVTLSCSPISGHRSVSWYQQTPGQGLQFLFEYFSETQRNKGNFPGRFSGRQFSNSRSEMNVSTLELGDSALYLCASREGGGTYEQYFGPGTRLTVT.

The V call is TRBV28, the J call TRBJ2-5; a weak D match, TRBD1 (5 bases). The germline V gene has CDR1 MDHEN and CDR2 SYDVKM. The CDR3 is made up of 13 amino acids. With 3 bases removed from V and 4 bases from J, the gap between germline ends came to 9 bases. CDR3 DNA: TGTGCCAGCAGTTTGGACATTCGAGAGACCCAGTACTTC. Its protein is CASSLDIRETQYF.